Below, 7 T cell receptor beta chains from the same sample are listed, as sequenced in a study of T cell repertoires in cytomegalovirus infection. These receptors' targets are unknown. One entry per CDR3 protein results from TCRdb running MiXCR on the reads. This sample has fewer than 850,000 distinct CDR3 sequences; 25% to 30% occur once, and the top ten carry 10% to 15%. The sequencing used cultured CD8+ T cells from PBMCs, collected from culture after CMV antigen stimulation. The receptor set was obtained from a human donor in good health (CMV status not recorded). Some clones in this sample may be carry-over from other donors' samples.

The chain joins TRBV6-6 to TRBJ2-1; D is unresolved. Germline V lookup: CDR1 MNHNY, CDR2 SVGAGI (reference sequence). V was clipped by 4 bases and J by 7 bases, with 11 bases between them. The length of the CDR3 is 13 residues. CDR3 protein: CASSSSPENEQFF. The CDR3 nucleotides read TGTGCCAGCAGTTCGTCTCCGGAGAATGAGCAGTTCTTC.

CDR3 bases: TGTGCCAGCAGTTTTACAGGGGCCAATGAGCAGTTCTTC. Amino acids: CASSFTGANEQFF. V gene TRBV27 combines with J gene TRBJ2-1; TRBD1 matches 7 bases. This CDR3 region has 13 residues. V was pared by 3 bases and J by 6 bases, with 2 bases of the junction left unmatched. From germline, CDR1 is MNHEY and CDR2 SMNVEV (reference sequence).

The chain employs TRBV20-1 and TRBJ2-1; D is undetermined. There are 14 residues in the CDR3. Germline values: CDR1 DFQATT, CDR2 SNEGSKA (reference sequence). V dropped 6 bases and J dropped 0 bases, with 12 bases sitting between them. CDR3 amino acids: CSAPLYGSYNEQFF. CDR3 nucleotides: TGCAGTGCCCCCTTGTACGGCTCCTACAATGAGCAGTTCTTC.

This clonotype was found a few times. The chain has TRBV7-9 and TRBJ2-7; weak D call: TRBD2 (6 bases). V lost 4 bases, J lost 0 bases, and 19 bases lay in between. Germline CDR1 and CDR2: SEHNR and FQNEAQ (reference sequence). This CDR3 spans 17 amino acids. The DNA for the CDR3 is TGTGCCAGCAGCTCTACCGGGGCGGGGTCTAGCTCCTACGAGCAGTACTTC. Protein: CASSSTGAGSSSYEQYF.

The chain is built from TRBV28 and TRBJ2-1, with 8 nucleotides matching TRBD1. V lost 4 bases and J lost 10; bases outside the gene matches: 6. CDR1 is MDHEN and CDR2 is SYDVKM in the germline V gene. This CDR3 is 13 amino acids long. CDR3 protein: CASSSKTGGEQFF. For the CDR3, the DNA is TGTGCCAGCAGTTCAAAAACAGGGGGGGAGCAGTTCTTC.

The chain joins TRBV13 to TRBJ2-7; no reliable D call. Germline values: CDR1 PRHDT, CDR2 FYEKMQ (reference sequence). This CDR3 is 13 amino acids long. V was trimmed by 2 bases and J by 3 bases, leaving 8 bases between them. CDR3: CASSLPTDYEQYF. The CDR3 DNA sequence: TGTGCCAGCAGCTTACCGACGGACTACGAGCAGTACTTC.

This clonotype was counted only a few times. V gene TRBV6-1 combines with J gene TRBJ2-1; 9 positions match TRBD1. V dropped 4 bases and J dropped 3; count of bases not matched to a gene: 7. The CDR3 is made up of 16 amino acids. The germline CDR1 and CDR2 sequences are MNHNS and SASEGT. In nucleotides, the CDR3 is TGTGCCAGCAGTGGGCCCGGGACAGGGAGCTACAATGAGCAGTTCTTC. Translated, it gives CASSGPGTGSYNEQFF.